These T cell receptor beta chains were read from a single sample in a study of response to subunit inactivated influenza vaccine. MiXCR was run by TCRdb on the RT-PCR reads, yielding one entry per CDR3 protein. The table shows 500,000 or so distinct CDR3 sequences, with approximately 15% occurring only once. Here the sequenced sample was CD4+ T cells sorted from PBMCs, taken 23 months after vaccination. The receptors stem from a man aged 50 to 75 who received an inactivated influenza vaccine. The CDR3 runs from the conserved cysteine through the conserved F or W. The D gene is left open where the match is weak. Some rows have no size entry. The others give once, few or many, or a class for an expanded clone.

j_gene: TRBJ2-1
len: 16
v_gene: TRBV20-1
abundance: few
d_gene: NA
CDR3nt: TGCAGTGCTAGAGCAATCCAGGGGGGGCGATTGTATGAGCAGTTCTTC
CDR3aa: CSARAIQGGRLYEQFF

j_gene: TRBJ1-2
len: 16
v_gene: TRBV12-3/TRBV12-4
abundance: few
d_gene: NA
CDR3nt: TGTGCCAGCAGTTTGGCTTCGGACGGAGGAATGGATGGCTACACCTTC
CDR3aa: CASSLASDGGMDGYTF

j_gene: TRBJ2-5
len: 14
v_gene: TRBV12-3/TRBV12-4
abundance: few
d_gene: NA
CDR3nt: TGTGCCAGCAGTTTAAATCCGGCACAAGAGACCCAGTACTTC
CDR3aa: CASSLNPAQETQYF

j_gene: TRBJ2-3
len: 14
v_gene: TRBV25-1
abundance: NA
d_gene: NA
CDR3nt: TGTGCCAGCAGTGAATATGGGGGCACAGATACGCAGTATTTT
CDR3aa: CASSEYGGTDTQYF

j_gene: TRBJ2-7
len: 13
v_gene: TRBV15
abundance: NA
d_gene: TRBD1
CDR3nt: TGTGCCACCAGCAGAGAAGACAGGGCAGCCCTATACTTC
CDR3aa: CATSREDRAALYF

j_gene: TRBJ1-4
len: 15
v_gene: TRBV7-9
abundance: NA
d_gene: TRBD1
CDR3nt: TGTGCCAGCAGCGAGTCCAGGGGGCCCAATGAAAAACTGTTTTTT
CDR3aa: CASSESRGPNEKLFF

j_gene: TRBJ2-3
len: 15
v_gene: TRBV6-4
abundance: NA
d_gene: NA
CDR3nt: TGTGCCAGCAGTGCAACAGGGACCAACACAGATACGCAGTATTTT
CDR3aa: CASSATGTNTDTQYF

j_gene: TRBJ1-3
len: 13
v_gene: TRBV29-1
abundance: few
d_gene: NA
CDR3nt: TGCAGCGTCGCTTCCAGGGACGGAAACACCATATATTTT
CDR3aa: CSVASRDGNTIYF

j_gene: TRBJ2-3
len: 16
v_gene: TRBV20-1
abundance: NA
d_gene: TRBD2
CDR3nt: TGCAGTGGACACGCTAGCGGGAGCTTGGGCACAGATACGCAGTATTTT
CDR3aa: CSGHASGSLGTDTQYF

j_gene: TRBJ2-5
len: 15
v_gene: TRBV3-1
abundance: few
d_gene: NA
CDR3nt: TGTGCCAGCAGCCAAGATACCGGGGGTAAGGAGACCCAGTACTTC
CDR3aa: CASSQDTGGKETQYF

j_gene: TRBJ2-3
len: 16
v_gene: TRBV20-1
abundance: NA
d_gene: TRBD1
CDR3nt: TGCAGTGCCCGAATCCGGGACAGGGGAGGGACAGATACGCAGTATTTT
CDR3aa: CSARIRDRGGTDTQYF

j_gene: TRBJ2-7
len: 13
v_gene: TRBV5-1
abundance: NA
d_gene: NA
CDR3nt: TGCGCCAGCAGGAAGGAGAGCTCCTACGAGCAGTACTTC
CDR3aa: CASRKESSYEQYF

j_gene: TRBJ2-7
len: 13
v_gene: TRBV10-3
abundance: NA
d_gene: NA
CDR3nt: TGTGCCATCAGTGAAGACCGAGGAGGGGAGCAGTACTTC
CDR3aa: CAISEDRGGEQYF

j_gene: TRBJ2-3
len: 14
v_gene: TRBV7-2
abundance: NA
d_gene: NA
CDR3nt: TGTGCCAGCAGCTTAAAAGGCCCATCAGATACGCAGTATTTT
CDR3aa: CASSLKGPSDTQYF

j_gene: TRBJ1-2
len: 13
v_gene: TRBV12-3/TRBV12-4
abundance: few
d_gene: NA
CDR3nt: TGTGCCAGCAGTTCCGGGGGGGTATATGGCTACACCTTC
CDR3aa: CASSSGGVYGYTF

j_gene: TRBJ2-6
len: 14
v_gene: TRBV7-9
abundance: NA
d_gene: NA
CDR3nt: TGTGCCAGCACTCGGAGCTCTGGGGCCAACGTCCTGACTTTC
CDR3aa: CASTRSSGANVLTF

j_gene: TRBJ2-3
len: 15
v_gene: TRBV27
abundance: NA
d_gene: TRBD2
CDR3nt: TGTGCCAGCGGCCGTCTAGCGGGAGTTAAAGATACGCAGTATTTT
CDR3aa: CASGRLAGVKDTQYF

j_gene: TRBJ2-7
len: 15
v_gene: TRBV6-1
abundance: NA
d_gene: TRBD1
CDR3nt: TGTGCCAGCAGGGGTACAGGGGGGAAATCCTACGAGCAGTACTTC
CDR3aa: CASRGTGGKSYEQYF

j_gene: TRBJ1-6
len: 15
v_gene: TRBV27
abundance: NA
d_gene: NA
CDR3nt: TGTGCCAGCAACAACGCAGTGGGTTCCGGTTCACCCCTCCACTTT
CDR3aa: CASNNAVGSGSPLHF

j_gene: TRBJ2-1
len: 15
v_gene: TRBV5-4
abundance: NA
d_gene: NA
CDR3nt: TGTGCCAGCAGCTTGTCCCCGAGCTCCTACAATGAGCAGTTCTTC
CDR3aa: CASSLSPSSYNEQFF

j_gene: TRBJ2-7
len: 15
v_gene: TRBV14
abundance: few
d_gene: TRBD1
CDR3nt: TGTGCCAGCAGCCGGGACAGGTGGAACTTCTACGAGCAGTACTTC
CDR3aa: CASSRDRWNFYEQYF

j_gene: TRBJ2-5
len: 13
v_gene: TRBV19
abundance: few
d_gene: TRBD1
CDR3nt: TGTGCCAGTAGACGGACAGGGCAAGAGACCCAGTACTTC
CDR3aa: CASRRTGQETQYF

j_gene: TRBJ2-1
len: 13
v_gene: TRBV20-1
abundance: NA
d_gene: NA
CDR3nt: TGCAGTGCTAGGTCAGGGTTGGGGAATGAGCAGTTCTTC
CDR3aa: CSARSGLGNEQFF

j_gene: TRBJ1-3
len: 12
v_gene: TRBV6-6
abundance: NA
d_gene: NA
CDR3nt: TGTGCCAGCAGTTGGACAGTAAACACCATATATTTT
CDR3aa: CASSWTVNTIYF

j_gene: TRBJ1-1
len: 13
v_gene: TRBV12-3/TRBV12-4
abundance: few
d_gene: NA
CDR3nt: TGTGCCAGCAGTCCCACCAGGGTTACTGAAGCTTTCTTT
CDR3aa: CASSPTRVTEAFF

j_gene: TRBJ2-4
len: 15
v_gene: TRBV12-3/TRBV12-4
abundance: NA
d_gene: NA
CDR3nt: TGTGCCAGCAGTTTAGCTCCCTCCGCCCCGAACATTCAGTACTTC
CDR3aa: CASSLAPSAPNIQYF

j_gene: TRBJ1-5
len: 14
v_gene: TRBV20-1
abundance: many
d_gene: TRBD1
CDR3nt: TGCAGTGCTCGGACAGGGTATAGCAATCAGCCCCAGCATTTT
CDR3aa: CSARTGYSNQPQHF

j_gene: TRBJ1-4
len: 16
v_gene: TRBV30
abundance: NA
d_gene: TRBD1
CDR3nt: TGTGCCTGGACCCGCGGGACAGGATCGGCGGGGGAAAAACTGTTTTTT
CDR3aa: CAWTRGTGSAGEKLFF